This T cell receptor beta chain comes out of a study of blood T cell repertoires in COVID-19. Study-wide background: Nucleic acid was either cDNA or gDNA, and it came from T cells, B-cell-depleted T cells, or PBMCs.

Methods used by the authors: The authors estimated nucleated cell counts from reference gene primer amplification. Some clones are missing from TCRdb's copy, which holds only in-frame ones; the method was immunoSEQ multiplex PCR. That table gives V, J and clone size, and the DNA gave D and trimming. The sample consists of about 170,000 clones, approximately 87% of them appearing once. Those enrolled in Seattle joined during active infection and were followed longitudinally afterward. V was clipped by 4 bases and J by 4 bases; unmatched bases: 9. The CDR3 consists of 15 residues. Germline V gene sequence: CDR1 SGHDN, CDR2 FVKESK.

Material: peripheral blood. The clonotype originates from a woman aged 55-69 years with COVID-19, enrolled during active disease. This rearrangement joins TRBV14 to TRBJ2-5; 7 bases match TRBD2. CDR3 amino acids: CASSLEYGGGETQYF. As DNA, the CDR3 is TGTGCCAGCAGCCTTGAATACGGCGGGGGAGAGACCCAGTACTTC. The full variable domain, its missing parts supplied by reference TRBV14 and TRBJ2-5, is EAGVTQFPSHSVIEKGQTVTLRCDPISGHDNLYWYRRVMGKEIKFLLHFVKESKQDESGMPNNRFLAERTGGTYSTLKVQPAELEDSGVYFCASSLEYGGGETQYFGPGTRLLVL.